This TCR beta chain was sequenced during a study of cytomegalovirus exposure and HLA in healthy donors. Overall study: The same platform as the 500 to 700 first-cohort repertoires was used for the roughly 130 validation repertoires, a later analysis reported.

General observations from the study: A later analysis found first-cohort TCR clusters tended to co-occur in the 130 or so validation repertoires.

Regarding this clone: No antigen is known for it.

Libraries were prepared by immunoSEQ multiplex PCR; TCRdb keeps only in-frame clonotypes and omits some of them. The sample records more than 140,000 clones, about 88% being singletons. V shed 2 bases and J 7 bases; nucleotides not matched to a gene: 10. Germline V CDR1 and CDR2: MNHNS, SASEGT. The CDR3 contains 16 residues. This TCR was sampled from a woman aged 18-29 years in good health and CMV-seropositive. The sample was PBMCs. The chain carries TRBV6-1 and TRBJ2-1; 8 positions agree with TRBD2. CDR3 residues: CASSERRGALSNEQFF. In nucleotides, the CDR3 is TGTGCCAGCAGTGAACGGCGGGGGGCCCTATCAAATGAGCAGTTCTTC.